The clone carrying this T cell receptor beta chain was observed at least ten times. Its antigen remains unknown. The sample belongs to a study of T cells in Graves' hyperthyroidism and ophthalmopathy. In making diagnoses, clinical symptoms, serum thyroxine and TRAb, thyroid ultrasound and orbital computed tomography were all used. V dropped 6 bases and J dropped 6; count of bases not matched to a gene: 7. The CDR3 runs to 14 residues. Findings of the study overall: Before onset, ophthalmopathy was predicted by the model a median roughly six months earlier. Most thyroid clonotypes that were expanded above 0.001 also turned up in blood.

From RNA transcripts, TCR beta CDR3 regions were amplified. Carried out on the TCR CDR3, a first-round RT-PCR used the HTBI primer set. MiXCR, applied by TCRdb to the multiplex PCR reads, yields one record per CDR3 protein. Among roughly 500,000 distinct CDR3 sequences listed, around 42% were seen once. This TCR came from an adult woman with Graves' disease, either hyperthyroidism or ophthalmopathy (not recorded which). The genes are TRBV12-3 or TRBV12-4 and TRBJ1-5; 8 nucleotides match TRBD1. Sequencing input: peripheral blood or thyroid tissue (not recorded which). Written as DNA, the CDR3 is TGTGCCAGCAGGGGACAGGCCTCGGGTCAGCCCCAGCATTTT. It codes for CASRGQASGQPQHF.